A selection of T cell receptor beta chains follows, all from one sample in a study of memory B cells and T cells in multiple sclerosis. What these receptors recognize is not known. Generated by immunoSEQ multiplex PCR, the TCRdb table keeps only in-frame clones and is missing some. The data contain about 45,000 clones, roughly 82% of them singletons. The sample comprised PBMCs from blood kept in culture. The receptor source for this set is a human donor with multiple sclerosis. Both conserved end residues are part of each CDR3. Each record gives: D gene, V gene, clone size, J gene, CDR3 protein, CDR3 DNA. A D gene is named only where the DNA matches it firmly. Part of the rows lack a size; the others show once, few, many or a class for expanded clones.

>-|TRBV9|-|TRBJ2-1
CASSVEGPYISNEQFF
TGTGCCAGCAGCGTAGAAGGACCGTATATTAGCAATGAGCAGTTCTTC
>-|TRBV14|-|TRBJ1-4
CASSQDPGRGEKLFF
TGTGCCAGCAGCCAAGACCCGGGTAGAGGCGAAAAACTGTTTTTT
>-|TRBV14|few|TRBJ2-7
CASSADYLYEQYF
TGTGCCAGCAGCGCGGACTATCTCTACGAGCAGTACTTC
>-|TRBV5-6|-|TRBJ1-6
CASSSMGVNNSPLHF
TGTGCCAGCAGCAGCATGGGGGTGAATAATTCACCCCTCCACTTT
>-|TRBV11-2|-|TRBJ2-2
CASSGGPYTGELFF
TGTGCCAGCAGCGGCGGACCCTACACCGGGGAGCTGTTTTTT
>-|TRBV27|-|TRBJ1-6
CASSLEDSSYNSPLHF
TGTGCCAGCAGTTTGGAGGACAGCTCCTATAATTCACCCCTCCACTTT
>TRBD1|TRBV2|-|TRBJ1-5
CASSELPGGHQPQHF
TGTGCCAGCAGTGAACTGCCAGGGGGCCATCAGCCCCAGCATTTT
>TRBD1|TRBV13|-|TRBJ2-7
CASSLDPGTGRNEQYF
TGTGCCAGCAGCTTAGACCCGGGGACAGGGAGAAACGAGCAGTACTTC
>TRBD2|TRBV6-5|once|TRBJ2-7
CASSPRTSTEYEQYF
TGTGCCAGCAGCCCCCGGACTAGCACTGAATACGAGCAGTACTTC
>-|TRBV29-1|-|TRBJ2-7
CSVGDLGREPYEQYF
TGCAGCGTGGGGGATTTGGGGAGAGAACCCTACGAGCAGTACTTC
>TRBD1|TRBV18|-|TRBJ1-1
CASSPGQGVLNTEAFF
TGTGCCAGCTCACCGGGGCAGGGGGTTCTGAACACTGAAGCTTTCTTT
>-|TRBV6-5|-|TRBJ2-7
CASSPRGGSYEQYF
TGTGCCAGCAGTCCCCGGGGCGGTTCCTACGAGCAGTACTTC
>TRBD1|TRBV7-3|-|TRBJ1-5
CASSPNRGINQPQHF
TGTGCCAGCAGCCCAAACAGGGGTATCAATCAGCCCCAGCATTTT
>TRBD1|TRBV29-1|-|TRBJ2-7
CSVEWTGAYEQYF
TGCAGCGTTGAATGGACAGGGGCTTACGAGCAGTACTTC
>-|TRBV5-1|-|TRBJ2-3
CASSLEGRWDTDTQYF
TGCGCCAGCAGCTTGGAGGGGAGATGGGACACAGATACGCAGTATTTT
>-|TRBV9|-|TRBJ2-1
CASSVVSARGNEQFF
TGTGCCAGCAGCGTAGTCTCAGCCAGGGGCAATGAGCAGTTCTTC
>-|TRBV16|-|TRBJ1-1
CASSPRTGYTEAFF
TGTGCCAGCAGCCCACGCACAGGGTACACTGAAGCTTTCTTT
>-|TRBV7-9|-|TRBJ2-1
CASSRPAYNEQFF
TGTGCCAGCAGCAGACCTGCCTACAATGAGCAGTTCTTC
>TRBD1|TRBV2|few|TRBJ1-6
CASSTGQGSYNSPLHF
TGTGCCAGCAGTACGGGACAGGGGTCCTATAATTCACCCCTCCACTTT
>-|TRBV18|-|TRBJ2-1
CASSPRLNSDNEQFF
TGTGCCAGCTCACCTCGTTTGAATTCGGACAATGAGCAGTTCTTC
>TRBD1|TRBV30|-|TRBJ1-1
CAWDRGQNTEAFF
TGTGCCTGGGACAGGGGACAGAACACTGAAGCTTTCTTT
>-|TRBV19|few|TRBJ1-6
CASSIDSVTGGNSPLHF
TGTGCCAGTAGTATAGATTCGGTGACGGGGGGGAATTCACCCCTCCACTTT
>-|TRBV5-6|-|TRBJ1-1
CASSLLGRDTEAFF
TGTGCCAGCAGCTTGCTAGGGAGGGACACTGAAGCTTTCTTT
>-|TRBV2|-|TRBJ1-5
CASSEDRVMSNQPQHF
TGTGCCAGCAGTGAAGACAGGGTAATGAGCAATCAGCCCCAGCATTTT
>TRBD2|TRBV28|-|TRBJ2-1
CASSFGAGGYNEQFF
TGTGCCAGCAGTTTTGGAGCGGGGGGCTACAATGAGCAGTTCTTC
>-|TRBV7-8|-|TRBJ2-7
CASSLARPEQYF
TGTGCCAGCAGCTTAGCAAGGCCCGAGCAGTACTTC
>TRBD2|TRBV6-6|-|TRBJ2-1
CASRGLAGASYNEQFF
TGTGCCAGCAGGGGACTAGCGGGGGCCTCCTACAATGAGCAGTTCTTC
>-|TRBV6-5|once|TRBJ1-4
CASSYRSATNEKLFF
TGTGCCAGCAGTTATCGGTCGGCCACAAATGAAAAACTGTTTTTT
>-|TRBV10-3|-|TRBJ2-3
CAIKETGTDTQYF
TGTGCCATCAAGGAGACCGGCACAGATACGCAGTATTTT
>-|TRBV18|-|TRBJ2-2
CASSPNTGELFF
TGTGCCAGCTCTCCGAACACCGGGGAGCTGTTTTTT
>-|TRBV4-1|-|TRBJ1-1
CASSQVKDAHEAFF
TGCGCCAGCAGCCAAGTTAAAGACGCCCATGAAGCTTTCTTT
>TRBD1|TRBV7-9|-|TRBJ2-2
CASSIRQGGTGELFF
TGTGCCAGCAGCATACGACAGGGGGGCACCGGGGAGCTGTTTTTT
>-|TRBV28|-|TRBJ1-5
CASSLGLGKQPQHF
TGTGCCAGCAGTTTGGGGCTGGGGAAACAGCCCCAGCATTTT
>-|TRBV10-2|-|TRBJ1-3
CASRRDSGNTIYF
TGCGCCAGCAGGAGGGACTCTGGAAACACCATATATTTT
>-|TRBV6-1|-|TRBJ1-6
CASTGTRNSPLHF
TGTGCCAGCACCGGTACGAGAAATTCACCCCTCCACTTT
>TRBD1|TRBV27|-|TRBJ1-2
CASMTGGTGYTF
TGTGCCAGCATGACAGGGGGGACTGGCTACACCTTC
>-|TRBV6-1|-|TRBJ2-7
CASSLQGGSYEQYF
TGTGCCAGCAGCCTACAGGGAGGGTCCTACGAGCAGTACTTC
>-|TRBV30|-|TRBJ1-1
CAWSVGEEEDTEAFF
TGTGCCTGGAGTGTAGGGGAGGAGGAGGACACTGAAGCTTTCTTT
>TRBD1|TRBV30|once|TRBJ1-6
CAWSVGGDSPLHF
TGTGCCTGGAGTGTAGGGGGCGACTCACCCCTCCACTTT
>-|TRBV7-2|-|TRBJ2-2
CASSFFVGVTGELFF
TGTGCCAGCAGCTTTTTTGTGGGGGTGACCGGGGAGCTGTTTTTT
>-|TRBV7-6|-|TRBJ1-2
CASSLGLSGAYTF
TGTGCCAGCAGCTTAGGTCTAAGTGGAGCCTACACCTTC
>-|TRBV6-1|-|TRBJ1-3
CASSELGRGGLRNTIYF
TGTGCCAGCAGTGAATTAGGCAGGGGAGGTTTGAGGAACACCATATATTTT
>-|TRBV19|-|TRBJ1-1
CASSALSPGAVNTEAFF
TGTGCCAGTAGTGCTCTTTCTCCAGGGGCAGTGAACACTGAAGCTTTCTTT
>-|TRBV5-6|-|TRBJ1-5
CASSWRVAGNQPQHF
TGTGCCAGCAGCTGGCGGGTGGCGGGCAATCAGCCCCAGCATTTT
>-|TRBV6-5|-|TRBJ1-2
CASSYSTGQGYTF
TGTGCCAGCAGTTACTCCACAGGGCAGGGCTACACCTTC
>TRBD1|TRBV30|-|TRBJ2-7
CAWSVETGAAEQYF
TGTGCCTGGAGTGTAGAGACAGGGGCGGCCGAGCAGTACTTC
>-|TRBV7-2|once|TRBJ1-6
CASSFRQGLIYNSPLHF
TGTGCCAGCAGCTTTCGGCAGGGCTTAATCTATAATTCACCCCTCCACTTT
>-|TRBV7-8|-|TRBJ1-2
CASSLAATANYGHTF
TGTGCCAGCAGCTTAGCGGCCACCGCTAACTATGGCCACACCTTC
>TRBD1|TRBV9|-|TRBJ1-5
CASSPGGQGLNQPQHF
TGTGCCAGCAGCCCGGGCGGACAGGGACTCAATCAGCCCCAGCATTTT
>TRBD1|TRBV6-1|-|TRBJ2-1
CASSALPPGQAGLGEQFF
TGTGCCAGCAGTGCACTACCACCGGGACAGGCTGGGTTGGGTGAGCAGTTCTTC
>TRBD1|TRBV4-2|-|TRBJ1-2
CASSQDMIPGTGAAGYTF
TGTGCCAGCAGCCAAGATATGATTCCCGGGACAGGGGCGGCTGGCTACACCTTC
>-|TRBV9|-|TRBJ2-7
CASSPRDTVSYEQYF
TGTGCCAGCAGTCCCCGGGACACCGTTTCCTACGAGCAGTACTTC
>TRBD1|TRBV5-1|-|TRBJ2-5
CASSFGQGGETQYF
TGCGCCAGCAGCTTCGGACAGGGGGGAGAGACCCAGTACTTC
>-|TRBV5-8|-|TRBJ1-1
CASSWGAAEAFF
TGTGCCAGCAGCTGGGGTGCCGCTGAAGCTTTCTTT